A selection of T cell receptor beta chains follows, all from one sample in a study of blood T cell repertoires in COVID-19. Produced via immunoSEQ multiplex PCR; TCRdb's table is partial and in-frame only. The sample carries roughly 230,000 clones, around four fifths recorded once. Sample: peripheral blood. The receptors originated from a woman older than 75 with COVID-19, enrolled during active disease. Both conserved end residues are part of each CDR3.

V,CDR3
TRBV7-2,CASSLSGQTIGELFF
TRBV27,CASRLTEYTGELFF
TRBV7-9,CASSIRGTGTNEKLFF
TRBV5-1,CASSLGGTSGGTDTQYF
TRBV19,CASRSGRLDTEAFF
TRBV28,CASSPPGTVNQPQHF
TRBV6-5,CASSYSRTGWEAFF
TRBV5-1,CASSEGTALNTEAFF
TRBV29-1,CSVASGVSKNIQYF
TRBV5-4,CASSADRANTEAFF
TRBV2,CASRPGTGRYEQYF
TRBV11-2,CASSPTGPQETQYF
TRBV30,CAWSRLAGGELFF
TRBV5-4,CASSYRGGQETQYF
TRBV6-2/TRBV6-3,CASSYAGLWNEQFF
TRBV9,CASSVAASQTGGNTIYF
TRBV24-1,CATSDQYEQYF
TRBV13,CASSLRQSTDTQYF
TRBV4-2,CASSQDPSGLLSGNTIYF
TRBV6-5,CASSTRQGTTEAFF
TRBV24-1,CATSDPGGVSGYTF
TRBV24-1,CATSDGRGFGEAFF
TRBV2,CASSEWHSGELFF
TRBV9,CASSTRGANTGELFF
TRBV25-1,CASSEWAGHNTEAFF
TRBV15,CATSRGGRGLYEQYF
TRBV5-4,CASRPGGAGGLSSYNEQFF
TRBV15,CATSRLQGPTNYGYTF
TRBV15,CATRLGTGENSEAFF
TRBV15,CATSRAGLATDTQYF
TRBV25-1,CASSEYILETGFEKLFF
TRBV7-3,CASRRTGASSGANVLTF
TRBV6-5,CASTIRGRTEAFF
TRBV2,CASTEGGGVFTNVLTF
TRBV5-6,CASSFAANYGYTF
TRBV28,CASSLGGDGQPQHF
TRBV18,CASSRQSYNEQFF
TRBV15,CAIRRTGSGLETQYF
TRBV18,CASSPTGDSEKLFF
TRBV5-1,CASSLAGTRTDTQYF
TRBV18,CASSPQGQGSPLHF
TRBV3-1/TRBV3-2,CASSHSGVGYTF
TRBV18,CASSRDRGSDEQFF
TRBV2,CASNLRNEQFF
TRBV6-5,CASSYSGSFKGEQFF
TRBV7-9,CASSSLIDRGREKLFF
TRBV6-5,CASKGQGGSTEAFF
TRBV7-9,CASSSGTVYGYTF
TRBV4-3,CASLPGQGSRSGYTF
TRBV6-5,CATRAGFNQPQHF
TRBV19,CASTGHSQPQHF